The clone carrying this TCR beta chain was found many times. The entry originates in a study of T-cell reconstitution after alpha-beta-depleted transplantation in children. V gave up 1 base and J gave up 1 base; unmatched junction bases: 6. Looked up from germline, CDR1 is SGHRS and CDR2 is YFSETQ. The length of the CDR3 is 16 residues. The library targeted TCRbeta and was prepared with unique molecular identifiers. TCRdb re-called the PCR reads through MiXCR, storing one row per CDR3 protein. This sample has roughly 180,000 distinct CDR3 sequences, with about 14% found just once. The receptor was isolated from a human donor who donated a stem cell graft to a child with acute lymphoblastic leukemia. This sequence joins TRBV5-1 and TRBJ1-2; 8 nucleotides line up with TRBD1. The starting material was PBMCs from the stem cell graft donor, obtained from the stem cell graft. The CDR3 DNA reads as TGCGCCAGCAGCTTGACCCGGGACAGGCTTAACTATGGCTACACCTTC. Residues: CASSLTRDRLNYGYTF.